Listed below are T cell receptor beta chains from one sample, sequenced in a study of T cell responses to AZD1222 COVID-19 vaccine. The assay was immunoSEQ multiplex PCR, and TCRdb's table has in-frame clones only and misses some. The table lists about 160,000 clones, under 95% of them singletons. The sample was peripheral blood, taken 28 days after the second AZD1222 dose. These receptors were obtained from an adult who received the AZD1222 COVID-19 vaccine. Each CDR3 is given with its conserved first and last residue. A D gene is named only where the DNA matches it firmly. Clone sizes are given selectively: once, few, many, or a class where the clone is expanded.

V: TRBV5-1; length: 14; D: NA; size: NA; J: TRBJ2-5; DNA: TGCGCCAGCAGCTTGGCATTAGCGGAAGAGACCCAGTACTTC; CDR3: CASSLALAEETQYF
V: TRBV2; length: 16; D: TRBD1; size: NA; J: TRBJ1-6; DNA: TGTGCCAGCAGTGAGATGGGACAGTTCTATAATTCACCCCTCCACTTT; CDR3: CASSEMGQFYNSPLHF
V: TRBV18; length: 16; D: NA; size: few; J: TRBJ2-7; DNA: TGTGCCAGCTCACCACCTTACGGGATAACTACCTACGAGCAGTACTTC; CDR3: CASSPPYGITTYEQYF
V: TRBV20-1; length: 17; D: NA; size: NA; J: TRBJ1-1; DNA: TGCAGTGCTAGTGACCCGGGACCCCGGACGGCGGACACTGAAGCTTTCTTT; CDR3: CSASDPGPRTADTEAFF
V: TRBV27; length: 17; D: TRBD1; size: NA; J: TRBJ2-2; DNA: TGTGCCAGCAGTTTATCCCCGGGACAGAGCAACACCGGGGAGCTGTTTTTT; CDR3: CASSLSPGQSNTGELFF
V: TRBV7-9; length: 16; D: NA; size: NA; J: TRBJ1-4; DNA: TGTGCCAGCAGCCCCGTGCCGACAGTCGAGAATGAAAAACTGTTTTTT; CDR3: CASSPVPTVENEKLFF
V: TRBV29-1; length: 11; D: NA; size: NA; J: TRBJ1-2; DNA: TGCAGCGTTGGGGGAAACTATGGCTACACCTTC; CDR3: CSVGGNYGYTF
V: TRBV11-2; length: 16; D: NA; size: once; J: TRBJ1-5; DNA: TGTGCCAGCAGCTTAACGTACGGAAAGGCCGATCAGCCCCAGCATTTT; CDR3: CASSLTYGKADQPQHF
V: TRBV27; length: 13; D: NA; size: NA; J: TRBJ2-5; DNA: TGTGCCAGCAGTTTTCCCGACCAAGAGACCCAGTACTTC; CDR3: CASSFPDQETQYF
V: TRBV7-8; length: 14; D: NA; size: NA; J: TRBJ1-3; DNA: TGTGCCAGCAGCTATCTGGCATCTGGAAACACCATATATTTT; CDR3: CASSYLASGNTIYF
V: TRBV29-1; length: 12; D: NA; size: NA; J: TRBJ1-3; DNA: TGCAGCGTTGACCCTGGCCAGAACACCATATATTTT; CDR3: CSVDPGQNTIYF
V: TRBV4-2; length: 18; D: NA; size: NA; J: TRBJ1-3; DNA: TGTGCCAGCGGGGACTACACAGGGACCCTACTCTCTGGAAACACCATATATTTT; CDR3: CASGDYTGTLLSGNTIYF
V: TRBV4-1; length: 17; D: NA; size: NA; J: TRBJ1-1; DNA: TGCGCCAGCAGCCAAGTTTGGGACCGGATTCTTAACACTGAAGCTTTCTTT; CDR3: CASSQVWDRILNTEAFF
V: TRBV12-3/TRBV12-4; length: 12; D: NA; size: NA; J: TRBJ2-5; DNA: TGTGCCAGCAGTTTACTCCAAGAGACCCAGTACTTC; CDR3: CASSLLQETQYF
V: TRBV18; length: 14; D: NA; size: NA; J: TRBJ2-3; DNA: TGTGCCAGCTCGCCAACGAGGGGGACAGATACGCAGTATTTT; CDR3: CASSPTRGTDTQYF
V: TRBV29-1; length: 11; D: TRBD1; size: NA; J: TRBJ1-1; DNA: TGCAGCTACAGGGGGACCACTGAAGCTTTCTTT; CDR3: CSYRGTTEAFF
V: TRBV12-3/TRBV12-4; length: 12; D: NA; size: once; J: TRBJ1-1; DNA: TGTGCCAGCAGTTTAAGAACGGTCGAAGCTTTCTTT; CDR3: CASSLRTVEAFF
V: TRBV7-9; length: 15; D: NA; size: NA; J: TRBJ1-5; DNA: TGTGCCAGCAGCTTAGGGCAGGCAAATAATCAGCCCCAGCATTTT; CDR3: CASSLGQANNQPQHF
V: TRBV6-4; length: 13; D: NA; size: NA; J: TRBJ1-1; DNA: TGTGCCAGCAGTGTAACATCAGGGACTGAAGCTTTCTTT; CDR3: CASSVTSGTEAFF
V: TRBV11-2; length: 12; D: TRBD1; size: once; J: TRBJ2-3; DNA: TGTGCCAGCAGCCTCGACAGGGACCGGCAGTATTTT; CDR3: CASSLDRDRQYF